One and the same sample provided the 18 T cell receptor beta chains below, sequenced in a study of CD8+ T cells in alopecia areata. Treatment here: oral pan-JAK inhibitor, 5-10 mg twice daily. In each case, RNA was isolated and then reverse transcribed into cDNA as the sequencing template. Assay: immunoSEQ multiplex PCR; the TCRdb copy retains only in-frame clones and omits some. The profile shows roughly 190,000 clones, roughly 60% of them singletons. The specimen comprised CD4+ T cells sorted from blood, sampled around week 50, from a patient treated with tofacitinib. These receptors all stem from a human donor with alopecia areata.

The chain recombines TRBV7-2 with TRBJ1-6; unclear D gene. The ends were cut back, 8 bases at V and 6 bases at J, with 8 bases in the middle. Germline assignment: CDR1 SGHTA and CDR2 FQGNSA. This CDR3 has 12 amino acids. CDR3 bases: TGTGCCAGCCGCCCCACTAATTCACCCCTCCACTTT. Its protein product is CASRPTNSPLHF.

This clone was detected a few times. The chain joins TRBV6-4 to TRBJ2-3; D gene uncertain. This CDR3 contains 15 residues. Trimming cost V 4 bases and J 0 bases, with 11 bases left between them. The germline CDR1 and CDR2 sequences are MRHNA and SNTAGT. CDR3 loop: CASSAQSGSTDTQYF. DNA of the CDR3: TGTGCCAGCAGTGCCCAATCCGGGAGCACAGATACGCAGTATTTT.

In this sample, this clone turned up once. V gene TRBV30 combines with J gene TRBJ1-1; maybe TRBD1 (5 bases). Trimming took off 3 bases at V and 10 bases at J, with 21 bases between the two ends. The length of the CDR3 is 14 residues. Per germline, CDR1 GTSNPN and CDR2 SVGIG (reference sequence). The CDR3 DNA is TGTGCCTGGAGCCTTAGTCTAGCCGGGACCCGAGCTTTCTTT. Protein sequence: CAWSLSLAGTRAFF.

This clone has a count of ten or more. The chain combines TRBV18 with TRBJ2-1; no clear D gene. This CDR3 comprises 13 residues. The ends were cut back, 7 bases at V and 5 bases at J, with 12 bases in the middle. Germline lookup yields CDR1 KGHSH and CDR2 LQKENI. The CDR3 loop is CASFRTNDNEQFF. The CDR3 coding sequence is TGTGCCAGCTTTCGGACGAACGACAATGAGCAGTTCTTC.

V usage is TRBV5-1 and J usage is TRBJ2-1, with D perhaps TRBD1 (5 bases). The CDR3 runs to 15 residues. V was clipped by 0 bases and J by 1 base, with 8 bases between them. CDR1 is SGHRS and CDR2 is YFSETQ in the germline V gene. The CDR3 region is CASSLDRRSYNEQFF. DNA for the CDR3: TGCGCCAGCAGCTTGGACAGGCGGTCCTACAATGAGCAGTTCTTC.

The J gene is TRBJ2-2, the V gene TRBV5-1; 8 nucleotides agree with TRBD1. The ends lost 5 bases at V and 3 bases at J; junction bases unmatched: 3. The CDR3 extends over 14 amino acids. Germline V gene sequence: CDR1 SGHRS, CDR2 YFSETQ. CDR3: CASSAGGDTGELFF. CDR3 DNA: TGCGCCAGCAGTGCAGGGGGCGACACCGGGGAGCTGTTTTTT. Together with reference TRBV5-1 and TRBJ2-2, the CDR3 gives the full variable domain: KAGVTQTPRYLIKTRGQQVTLSCSPISGHRSVSWYQQTPGQGLQFLFEYFSETQRNKGNFPGRFSGRQFSNSRSEMNVSTLELGDSALYLCASSAGGDTGELFFGEGSRLTVL.

V usage is TRBV29-1 and J usage is TRBJ1-1; the D is unclear. CDR3 length equals 11 residues. V shed 7 bases and J shed 4 bases, with 10 bases lying between them. The germline V gene encodes CDR1 SQVTM and CDR2 ANQGSEA. The CDR3 DNA is TGCAGCGCGTCGGAACGCACTGAAGCTTTCTTT. Its translation is CSASERTEAFF.

The chain employs TRBV9 and TRBJ2-1; the D is unclear. Germline CDR1 reads SGDLS; CDR2 reads YYNGEE. The V end lost 4 bases, the J end lost 7 bases, and 15 bases lay between the germline ends. CDR3 size: 14 residues. This CDR3 is CASSTTSSENEQFF. CDR3 coding DNA: TGTGCCAGCAGCACTACCTCGTCAGAAAATGAGCAGTTCTTC.

The chain is built from TRBV27 and TRBJ2-7; no definite D call. The CDR3 runs 13 residues. The V end lost 5 bases, the J end lost 1 base, and 9 bases lay between the germline ends. Germline V CDR1 and CDR2: MNHEY, SMNVEV (reference sequence). CDR3 coding DNA: TGTGCCAGCAGTGAAGGGCGATCCTACGAGCAGTACTTC. Translated: CASSEGRSYEQYF.

The chain combines TRBV5-6 with TRBJ1-2; D not resolved. The CDR3 runs to 12 residues. The germline gives CDR1 SGHDT, CDR2 YYEEEE. V lost 4 bases to trimming and J lost 5 bases, with 9 bases between them. CDR3 bases: TGTGCCAGCAGCCCGCGAGGGTATGGCTACACCTTC. It specifies CASSPRGYGYTF.

This chain connects TRBV4-3 to TRBJ2-5; D is possibly TRBD1 (6 bases). The CDR3 contains 16 residues. Germline values: CDR1 LGHNA, CDR2 YSLEER. V lost 0 bases, J lost 5 bases, and 16 bases lay in between. CDR3 in DNA: TGCGCCAGCAGCCAAGAACTGACCAGGGGCCCCGAGACCCAGTACTTC. Translation: CASSQELTRGPETQYF.

The chain links TRBV9 to TRBJ2-1; TRBD1 aligns across 9 bases. The V segment lost 4 bases and the J segment 3 bases; nucleotides outside the gene matches: 5. The CDR3 loop spans 15 amino acids. Germline CDR1 SGDLS, CDR2 YYNGEE. CDR3 residues: CASSMGQGVYNEQFF. CDR3 coding DNA: TGTGCCAGCAGCATGGGACAGGGTGTCTACAATGAGCAGTTCTTC.

J is TRBJ1-5 and V is TRBV29-1; D call uncertain. CDR3 length: 14 residues. The V end lost 5 bases, the J end lost 4 bases, and 15 bases lay between the germline ends. Germline V lookup: CDR1 SQVTM, CDR2 ANQGSEA. For the CDR3, the DNA is TGCAGCGTTCAGTTCCCGGGGAATAATCAGCCCCAGCATTTT. This sequence encodes CSVQFPGNNQPQHF.

The chain uses TRBV7-3 and TRBJ2-3, with 13 bases aligning to TRBD2. The CDR3 runs 15 residues. From germline, CDR1 is SGHTA and CDR2 FQGTGA. V lost 4 bases and J lost 5; bases outside the gene matches: 3. The CDR3 DNA sequence: TGTGCCAGCAGCTCGGGACTAGCGGGGAGAGATACGCAGTATTTT. Amino acids: CASSSGLAGRDTQYF.

This sequence joins TRBV29-1 and TRBJ2-4; 10 bases match TRBD1. CDR3 size: 13 residues. CDR1 SQVTM and CDR2 ANQGSEA come from the germline V gene. The ends lost 6 bases at V and 2 bases at J; junction bases unmatched: 1. CDR3 loop: CSVGQGTKNIQYF. The DNA for the CDR3 is TGCAGCGTGGGACAGGGGACCAAAAACATTCAGTACTTC.

J is TRBJ2-2 and V is TRBV4-3, with D uncertain. This CDR3 comprises 12 residues. Germline V CDR1 and CDR2: LGHNA, YSLEER. Trimming stripped 5 bases from V and 8 bases from J, with 9 bases between. The DNA for the CDR3 is TGCGCCAGCAGCAAGGGCTTTGGGGAGCTGTTTTTT. Protein product: CASSKGFGELFF.

The table lists this clone with a count of one. The identical CDR3 is also encoded by other nucleotide sequences in the sample. Here the CDR3 reads CASSVALQETQYF. The CDR3 bases are TGTGCCAGCAGCGTAGCCCTACAAGAGACCCAGTACTTC. The genes are TRBV9 and TRBJ2-5; D is unclear. Germline V CDR1 and CDR2: SGDLS, YYNGEE. Trimming cost V 0 bases and J 2 bases, with 5 bases left between them. The CDR3 totals 13 residues.

This chain joins TRBV30 and TRBJ2-1; D is possibly TRBD1 (6 bases). Trimming took off 4 bases at V and 9 bases at J, with 16 bases between the two ends. CDR1 GTSNPN and CDR2 SVGIG come from the germline V gene (reference sequence). The CDR3 totals 13 residues. The CDR3 here is CAWMGLGGSEQFF. DNA for the CDR3: TGTGCCTGGATGGGGCTAGGGGGTAGTGAGCAGTTCTTC.